Following are 6 T cell receptor beta chains from one sample sequenced in a study of blood T cells in healthy people across ages. Primed by a sample-barcoded 5' primer and a J-beta primer mix, a second PCR proceeded for roughly 6 to 12 cycles. Each CDR3 protein gets one entry after TCRdb re-called the 5' RACE reads with MiXCR. The sample yields roughly 800,000 distinct CDR3 sequences, more than 20% seen once. The same specimen was also included in a second study, on T cells of mothers and their children.

Specimen: blood. The receptors derive from a boy aged 10-17 years in good health.

This clonotype was seen only a few times. The CDR3 does not end in the conserved phenylalanine or tryptophan, so this is likely a read error. The chain is built from TRBV7-9 and TRBJ1-1; D is uncertain. The CDR3 consists of 11 residues. Deletions cut 4 bases from V and 5 bases from J, with 5 bases between. Germline V gene sequence: CDR1 SEHNR, CDR2 FQNEAQ (reference sequence). The CDR3 nucleotides read TGTGCCAGCAGCTCCCGTACTGAAGCTTTCCTT. Amino acid sequence: CASSSRTEAFL.

This sequence joins TRBV20-1 and TRBJ2-7; 10 bases align to TRBD1. The CDR3 covers 15 residues. CDR1 and CDR2 (germline): DFQATT, SNEGSKA (reference sequence). Trimming removed 2 bases from V and 3 bases from J; junction bases left unmatched: 7. The CDR3 reads CSARNDRGLDYEQYF. The DNA for the CDR3 is TGCAGTGCTAGAAACGACAGGGGGCTTGACTACGAGCAGTACTTC.

This chain uses TRBV9 with TRBJ2-5, with 7 nucleotides matching TRBD1. TRBJ2-1 matches the DNA end more closely, so the J call is doubtful. Germline V gene lookup returns CDR1 SGDLS and CDR2 YYNGEE. The CDR3 spans 15 residues. DNA of the CDR3: TGTGCCAGCAGCACCACGGACAGGCCCCCTAATGAGCAGTTCTTC. Translating gives CASSTTDRPPNEQFF.

This sequence joins TRBV29-1 and TRBJ1-1; D is undetermined. Germline-derived CDR1 and CDR2 are SQVTM and ANQGSEA. V shed 4 bases and J shed 6 bases, with 15 bases lying between them. The CDR3 extends over 13 amino acids. CDR3 loop: CSVGSGGRAEAFF. The CDR3 coding sequence is TGCAGCGTTGGATCGGGAGGACGGGCTGAAGCTTTCTTT.

V gene TRBV10-3 combines with J gene TRBJ1-6; unclear D gene. In germline, CDR1 is ENHRY, CDR2 SYGVKD. V lost 1 base, J lost 8 bases, and 6 bases lay in between. The CDR3 is made up of 13 amino acids. The CDR3 is CAISEYVDSPLHF. CDR3 coding DNA: TGTGCCATCAGTGAGTACGTGGATTCACCCCTCCACTTT.

This clonotype was detected only a few times. V is TRBV15 and J is TRBJ2-2; TRBD2 agrees at 13 bases. V was pared by 10 bases and J by 6 bases, with 2 bases of the junction left unmatched. The CDR3 has 13 amino acids. The germline CDR1 and CDR2 sequences are LNHNV and YYDKDF (reference sequence). This chain's CDR3 is CASGTSGAGELFF. The CDR3 DNA follows: TGTGCCAGCGGGACTAGCGGGGCCGGGGAGCTGTTTTTT.